These T cell receptor beta chains were read from a single sample in a study of OX40 agonist ivuxolimab in advanced cancers. This table comes from immunoSEQ multiplex PCR, and its TCRdb copy is limited to in-frame clones, with some not included. The table shows around 43,000 clones, with about 90% occurring only once. The source was CD4+ or CD8+ T cells sorted from blood, collected in a trial of the OX40 agonist ivuxolimab. All receptors come from an adult with an advanced solid tumor such as melanoma, head and neck, liver or kidney cancer. Each CDR3 is given with its conserved first and last residue. The D gene is left open where the match is weak. Clone size is given for some rows only: seen once, a few or many times, or a class if the clone is expanded.

J gene: TRBJ1-1; clone size: NA; V gene: TRBV19; D gene: NA; CDR3 DNA: TGTGCCAGTAGTTGGGGGAAACTGAACACTGAAGCTTTCTTT; CDR3 protein: CASSWGKLNTEAFF
J gene: TRBJ1-1; clone size: NA; V gene: TRBV4-1; D gene: NA; CDR3 DNA: TGCGCCAGCAGAGCAGGGCATTCGAGGACTGAAGCTTTCTTT; CDR3 protein: CASRAGHSRTEAFF
J gene: TRBJ2-3; clone size: NA; V gene: TRBV4-1; D gene: NA; CDR3 DNA: TGCGCCAGCGGAGAGCACACAGATACGCAGTATTTT; CDR3 protein: CASGEHTDTQYF
J gene: TRBJ1-2; clone size: NA; V gene: TRBV5-4; D gene: NA; CDR3 DNA: TGTGCCAGCAGCTTGGGAGCGGTAGGAGCTAACTATGGCTACACCTTC; CDR3 protein: CASSLGAVGANYGYTF
J gene: TRBJ1-5; clone size: NA; V gene: TRBV9; D gene: NA; CDR3 DNA: TGTGCCAGCAGCGTGACAGATAGCAATCAGCCCCAGCATTTT; CDR3 protein: CASSVTDSNQPQHF
J gene: TRBJ2-1; clone size: NA; V gene: TRBV9; D gene: TRBD2; CDR3 DNA: TGTGCCAGCAGCGCGAGCGGGAGGGCCTTAGATGAGCAGTTCTTC; CDR3 protein: CASSASGRALDEQFF
J gene: TRBJ2-1; clone size: NA; V gene: TRBV7-8; D gene: NA; CDR3 DNA: TGTGCCAGCAGCTTACCGGGGACCGCCGAGTTCTTC; CDR3 protein: CASSLPGTAEFF
J gene: TRBJ1-2; clone size: NA; V gene: TRBV29-1; D gene: NA; CDR3 DNA: TGCAGCGTTGGCCCGACGGGTGACTACACCTTC; CDR3 protein: CSVGPTGDYTF
J gene: TRBJ2-2; clone size: NA; V gene: TRBV5-1; D gene: NA; CDR3 DNA: TGCGCCAGCAGCGGCGGTCGGGGGAACACCGGGGAGCTGTTTTTT; CDR3 protein: CASSGGRGNTGELFF
J gene: TRBJ1-2; clone size: NA; V gene: TRBV9; D gene: TRBD1; CDR3 DNA: TGTGCCAGCAGCGTGGGTGGGGCAGGGGGCGCAGGTTACACCTTC; CDR3 protein: CASSVGGAGGAGYTF
J gene: TRBJ1-1; clone size: NA; V gene: TRBV7-6; D gene: NA; CDR3 DNA: TGTGCCAGCAGCTTAGGCGGGAGTGGACAGAAGAACACTGAAGCTTTCTTT; CDR3 protein: CASSLGGSGQKNTEAFF
J gene: TRBJ1-1; clone size: NA; V gene: TRBV6-5; D gene: NA; CDR3 DNA: TGTGCCAGCAGTCCGGTGTTGAACACTGAAGCTTTCTTT; CDR3 protein: CASSPVLNTEAFF
J gene: TRBJ1-4; clone size: NA; V gene: TRBV6-5; D gene: TRBD1; CDR3 DNA: TGTGCCAGCAGAAATAGTGGACAGGGGAATGAAAAACTGTTTTTT; CDR3 protein: CASRNSGQGNEKLFF
J gene: TRBJ2-2; clone size: few; V gene: TRBV7-6; D gene: NA; CDR3 DNA: TGTGCCAGCAGTGAGTGGGGGGCTGGCACCGGGGAGCTGTTTTTT; CDR3 protein: CASSEWGAGTGELFF
J gene: TRBJ2-7; clone size: NA; V gene: TRBV7-9; D gene: NA; CDR3 DNA: TGTGCCAGCAGCTCATATACCTCGCACGAGCAGTACTTC; CDR3 protein: CASSSYTSHEQYF